The present TCR beta chain was sequenced within a study of T cell repertoires in cytomegalovirus infection. For the study at large: A matching HLA type, together with CMV infection, was signaled by public TCR beta signatures.

Germline V gene lookup returns CDR1 KGHSH and CDR2 LQKENI. J gave up 5 bases and V 6 bases, and 2 bases lay outside the gene matches. This CDR3 spans 14 amino acids. In TCRdb, the reads were re-called with MiXCR into one record per CDR3 protein. The sample holds 150,000 to 180,000 distinct CDR3 sequences, less than 25% seen once. Study conclusions and caveats: HLA-C-restricted CMV-specific TCR beta clonotypes prevailed in the ex vivo response. The cumulative frequency of public TCR beta families identified carriers of CMV plus the relevant HLA.

This clonotype was counted between two and nine times. Its antigen is unknown. Sequencing used PBMCs. The genes are TRBV18 and TRBJ2-1; 12 bases line up with TRBD2. The clonotype originates from a human donor in good health (CMV status not recorded). Some clones in this sample may be carry-over from other donors' samples. DNA of the CDR3: TGTGCCAGCTCCCGACTAGCGGGGGACAATGAGCAGTTCTTC. Protein: CASSRLAGDNEQFF. Looking up the rest from reference TRBV18 and TRBJ2-1 gives the full variable domain: NAGVMQNPRHLVRRRGQEARLRCSPMKGHSHVYWYRQLPEEGLKFMVYLQKENIIDESGMPKERFSAEFPKEGPSILRIQQVVRGDSAAYFCASSRLAGDNEQFFGPGTRLTVL.